This TCR beta chain was captured in a study of cytomegalovirus exposure and HLA in healthy donors. Findings of the study overall: There were several of the most significant clusters that appeared linked to common viral pathogens in a later analysis.

CDR1 and CDR2 from the germline V gene are SGHTA and FQGTGA. The CDR3 length is 17 residues. The ends were cut back, 2 bases at V and 4 bases at J, with 20 bases in the middle. With 60 Vbeta and 13 Jbeta primers, the PCR was carried out. Method: immunoSEQ multiplex PCR; TCRdb's copy keeps in-frame clones and lacks some. The table has 70,000 or so clones, roughly 89% seen once; the top ten hold 2%. Regarding this clone: Its specificity is not known.

The V and J genes are TRBV7-3 and TRBJ2-5, with D tentatively TRBD2 (6 bases). The sequence was obtained from a woman in her thirties in good health and CMV-seronegative. Sequenced material: PBMCs. CDR3 sequence: CASSLPKRTIPPETQYF. The CDR3 DNA follows: TGTGCCAGCAGCTTACCTAAGAGGACTATTCCCCCAGAGACCCAGTACTTC. The whole variable domain, filled in from reference TRBV7-3 and TRBJ2-5, reads GAGVSQTPSNKVTEKGKYVELRCDPISGHTALYWYRQSLGQGPEFLIYFQGTGAADDSGLPNDRFFAVRPEGSVSTLKIQRTERGDSAVYLCASSLPKRTIPPETQYFGPGTRLLVL.